These 12 T cell receptor beta chains originate from one sample sequenced in a study of T cells after posttransplantation cyclophosphamide. Methotrexate plus calcineurin inhibitor accompanied controls' myeloablative marrow transplants; sampling was 1 year later. Using immunoSEQ multiplex PCR, the repertoire was profiled, and TCRdb retains in-frame clones only, with some absent. The sample has roughly 21,000 clones; roughly nine tenths are singletons. Sequencing used PBMCs, obtained 359 days after allogeneic stem cell transplant with calcineurin inhibitor and methotrexate. The receptors stem from a female patient aged 25-40 years who received an allogeneic stem cell transplant from an unrelated donor, was CMV-positive, and had acute and chronic GVHD. Some T cells may be transferred from the graft donor.

The V and J genes are TRBV19 and TRBJ2-7; D is perhaps TRBD1 (5 bases). The CDR3 length is 15 residues. V was clipped by 1 base and J by 0 bases, with 10 bases between them. Germline lookup yields CDR1 LNHDA and CDR2 SQIVND (reference sequence). CDR3 bases: TGTGCCAGTAGTATAGGGCAGGGAATCTCCTACGAGCAGTACTTC. Protein product: CASSIGQGISYEQYF.

The genes are TRBV15 and TRBJ2-3; possibly TRBD1 for D (6 bases). The CDR3 is 18 amino acids. Germline CDR1 is LNHNV and CDR2 is YYDKDF (reference sequence). Deletions cut 2 bases from V and 1 base from J, with 19 bases between. DNA for the CDR3: TGTGCCACCAGCAGACTCCCCCCAGGGGTACGGGGCACAGATACGCAGTATTTT. Translation gives CATSRLPPGVRGTDTQYF.

The chain carries TRBV9 and TRBJ2-1; 13 positions match TRBD2. CDR3 size: 13 residues. The V gene's germline CDR1 is SGDLS and CDR2 YYNGEE. The junction had 0 bases not matched to a gene; V was cut back by 3 bases and J by 9 bases. DNA for the CDR3: TGTGCCAGCAGCGGGACTAGCGGGAGTGAGCAGTTCTTC. Translated, it gives CASSGTSGSEQFF.

The V and J genes are TRBV5-4 and TRBJ2-5; 11 nucleotides agree with TRBD2. The CDR3 spans 16 residues. Germline V lookup: CDR1 SGHNT, CDR2 YYREEE (reference sequence). J was trimmed by 5 bases and V by 5 bases; bases with no gene match: 11. Here the CDR3 reads CASSPFSGRAGETQYF. In DNA, the CDR3 is TGTGCCAGCAGTCCGTTTAGCGGGAGGGCCGGGGAGACCCAGTACTTC. The variable domain in full, with the rest retrieved from reference TRBV5-4 and TRBJ2-5, is ETGVTQSPTHLIKTRGQQVTLRCSSQSGHNTVSWYQQALGQGPQFIFQYYREEENGRGNFPPRFSGLQFPNYSSELNVNALELDDSALYLCASSPFSGRAGETQYFGPGTRLLVL.

In DNA, the CDR3 is TGTGCCAGCAGCCGACAGGGGCATCAGCCCCAGCATTTT. Translated: CASSRQGHQPQHF. The rearrangement joins TRBV6-1 to TRBJ1-5; 8 bases are shared with TRBD1. This CDR3 contains 13 residues. The junction had 3 bases not matched to a gene; V was cut back by 6 bases and J by 5 bases. Germline V gene sequence: CDR1 MNHNS, CDR2 SASEGT.

The chain is built from TRBV6-1 and TRBJ2-3, with no clear D. Germline lookup yields CDR1 MNHNS and CDR2 SASEGT. The V and J ends lost 6 bases and 6 bases respectively, with 19 bases between them. The CDR3 runs to 15 residues. DNA for the CDR3: TGTGCCAGCAGGGAAACTACCGTACCCCCGGATACGCAGTATTTT. Protein sequence: CASRETTVPPDTQYF.

V is TRBV2 and J is TRBJ2-5, with D possibly TRBD1 on 6 matching bases. The CDR3 spans 15 residues. CDR1 SNHLY and CDR2 FYNNEI come from the germline V gene. Deletions cut 1 base from V and 4 bases from J, with 13 bases between. This CDR3 is CASSEEVGGSETQYF. Here the CDR3 DNA reads TGTGCCAGCAGTGAAGAGGTTGGGGGCTCAGAGACCCAGTACTTC.

The CDR3, as DNA: TGTGCCAGCTCACTATCGACCGGGGAGCTGTTTTTT. The encoded protein is CASSLSTGELFF. The rearrangement uses TRBV18 and TRBJ2-2; D is uncertain. Trimming left V 4 bases short and J 5 bases short, with 5 bases between. This CDR3 has 12 amino acids. The germline gives CDR1 KGHSH, CDR2 LQKENI.

The chain joins TRBV13 to TRBJ2-3, with TRBD2 as a possible D gene (6 bases). The germline V and J ends were trimmed by 0 bases and 5 bases, with 15 bases remaining between them. This CDR3 comprises 16 residues. The germline V gene encodes CDR1 PRHDT and CDR2 FYEKMQ (reference sequence). CDR3 in DNA: TGTGCCAGCAGCTTAGGTTTTGGAGGGACCCGAGATACGCAGTATTTT. Translating gives CASSLGFGGTRDTQYF.

The chain combines TRBV5-4 with TRBJ1-1; D is ambiguous. Trimming pared 2 bases from V and 1 base from J, leaving 6 bases between. The CDR3 length is 13 residues. From germline, CDR1 is SGHNT and CDR2 YYREEE (reference sequence). The CDR3 coding sequence is TGTGCCAGCAGCTTCGACAAGAACACTGAAGCTTTCTTT. Amino acid sequence: CASSFDKNTEAFF.

The chain is built from TRBV10-2 and TRBJ2-3; 10 bases fit TRBD1. The CDR3 covers 15 residues. CDR1 is WSHSY, CDR2 SAAADI, per germline. Trimming at V came to 7 bases and at J to 5 bases, leaving 9 bases not matched to a gene. The CDR3 DNA reads TGCGCCAGCATTCCCGGGACAGGGGTTCAAGATACGCAGTATTTT. This gives the protein CASIPGTGVQDTQYF.

The rearrangement links TRBV10-2 to TRBJ2-3, with TRBD1 identical over 7 bases. CDR1 is WSHSY and CDR2 is SAAADI in the germline V gene. The CDR3 is 15 amino acids. V dropped 7 bases and J dropped 0; count of bases not matched to a gene: 7. The CDR3: CASIRTGYSTDTQYF. CDR3 nucleotides: TGCGCCAGCATTCGGACAGGCTATAGCACAGATACGCAGTATTTT.